This TCR beta chain stems from a study of vaccination effects on CD4 cells after COVID-19. Per germline, CDR1 KGHSH and CDR2 LQKENI. The CDR3 is 11 amino acids. V lost 3 bases and J 8 bases, leaving 7 bases between the germline ends. Turning to this clone: The antigen remains unidentified.

Cultured cells yielded isolated CD4+ T cells after approximately nine days. Vaccine administered to participants consisted of two doses of either BNT162b2 or mRNA-1273. The method was immunoSEQ multiplex PCR; TCRdb's version includes in-frame clones alone and lacks a portion of them. The sample lists about 57,000 clones; just under 80% were seen once. The sequences come from CD4+ T cells from PBMCs cultured without peptide, collected after COVID-19 vaccination. This TCR came from a human donor who received a COVID-19 vaccine. This chain links TRBV18 with TRBJ1-2; D is unclear. Here the CDR3 reads CASSPVGGYTF. DNA of the CDR3: TGTGCCAGCTCACCGGTGGGAGGCTACACCTTC.